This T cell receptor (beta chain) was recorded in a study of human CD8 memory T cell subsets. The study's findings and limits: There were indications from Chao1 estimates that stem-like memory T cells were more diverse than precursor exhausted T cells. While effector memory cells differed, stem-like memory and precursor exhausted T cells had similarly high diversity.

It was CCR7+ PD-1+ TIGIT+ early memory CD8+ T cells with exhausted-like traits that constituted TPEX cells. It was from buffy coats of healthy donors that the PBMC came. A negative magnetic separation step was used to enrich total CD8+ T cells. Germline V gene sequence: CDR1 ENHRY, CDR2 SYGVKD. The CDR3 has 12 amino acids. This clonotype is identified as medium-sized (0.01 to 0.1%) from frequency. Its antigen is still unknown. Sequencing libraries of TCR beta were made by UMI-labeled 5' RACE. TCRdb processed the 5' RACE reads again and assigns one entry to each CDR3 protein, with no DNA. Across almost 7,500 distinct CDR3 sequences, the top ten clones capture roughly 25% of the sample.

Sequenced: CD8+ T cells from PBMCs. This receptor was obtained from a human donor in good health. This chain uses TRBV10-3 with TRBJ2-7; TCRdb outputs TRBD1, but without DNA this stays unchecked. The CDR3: CAISESGDSQYF.